A single sample gave rise to the 15 T cell receptor beta chains below, sequenced in a study of blood T cell repertoires in COVID-19. Repertoires were generated with immunoSEQ multiplex PCR, while TCRdb's copy carries only in-frame clones and drops some. There are 85,000 to 95,000 clones in the sample; roughly 91% occur only once, and 4.5% to 5% lies in the top ten. Sequences were obtained from peripheral blood. These receptors came from a woman of 80 years or more with acute or convalescent COVID-19.

The chain recombines TRBV5-6 with TRBJ1-1, with TRBD1 as a possible D gene (5 bases). The CDR3 totals 13 residues. The V gene's germline CDR1 is SGHDT and CDR2 YYEEEE. V lost 10 bases, J lost 3 bases, and 16 bases lay in between. The CDR3 region has the DNA TGTGCCGGGGCGCGTCCCGGTGACACTGAAGCTTTCTTT. Translating it yields CAGARPGDTEAFF.

This clone was counted a single time. V usage is TRBV11-2 and J usage is TRBJ2-7, with D possibly matching TRBD1 (5 bases). Germline values: CDR1 SGHAT, CDR2 FQNNGV. V was shortened by 5 bases and J by 6 bases, with 20 bases between the two germline ends. CDR3 size: 15 residues. CDR3 bases: TGTGCCAGCAGCCCCAACTCACAGGATTACGGCGAGCAGTACTTC. Translation: CASSPNSQDYGEQYF. Variable domain in full (rest from reference TRBV11-2 and TRBJ2-7): EAGVAQSPRYKIIEKRQSVAFWCNPISGHATLYWYQQILGQGPKLLIQFQNNGVVDDSQLPKDRFSAERLKGVDSTLKIQPAKLEDSAVYLCASSPNSQDYGEQYFGPGTRLTVT.

CDR3 protein: CASSEAGALGEQFF. The DNA of the CDR3 is TGCGCCAGCAGTGAAGCGGGTGCACTGGGTGAGCAGTTCTTC. The rearrangement joins TRBV10-2 to TRBJ2-1; maybe TRBD2 (6 bases). This CDR3 has 14 amino acids. V lost 3 bases to trimming and J lost 9 bases, with 15 bases between them. Germline CDR1 reads WSHSY; CDR2 reads SAAADI.

V usage is TRBV30 and J usage is TRBJ2-6, with D perhaps TRBD1 (6 bases). CDR3 length: 15 residues. Germline lookup yields CDR1 GTSNPN and CDR2 SVGIG (reference sequence). V dropped 2 bases and J dropped 4 bases, with 12 bases sitting between them. As DNA, the CDR3 is TGTGCCTGGAGTCTCGGACAGTCGGGGGCCAACGTCCTGACTTTC. Its protein is CAWSLGQSGANVLTF.

This chain links TRBV5-4 with TRBJ2-2, with D possibly TRBD2 on 6 matching bases. The germline CDR1 and CDR2 sequences are SGHNT and YYREEE (reference sequence). Trimming stripped 2 bases from V and 6 bases from J, with 8 bases between. CDR3 length: 13 amino acids. The CDR3 spells CASSLGEAGELFF. The CDR3 DNA follows: TGTGCCAGCAGCTTAGGGGAGGCCGGGGAGCTGTTTTTT.

The chain has TRBV9 and TRBJ2-7; 9 bases agree with TRBD2. Germline V lookup: CDR1 SGDLS, CDR2 YYNGEE. This CDR3 contains 15 residues. The junction had 4 bases not matched to a gene; V was cut back by 3 bases and J by 0 bases. The CDR3 reads CASSASSGTSYEQYF. The CDR3 DNA sequence: TGTGCCAGCAGCGCCTCTAGCGGGACCTCCTACGAGCAGTACTTC.

This clone is a singleton in its sample. This chain uses TRBV19 with TRBJ1-5; TRBD1 agrees at 9 bases. CDR3 length: 16 residues. CDR1 is LNHDA and CDR2 is SQIVND in the germline V gene (reference sequence). Unmatched junction bases numbered 7, after V lost 5 bases and J lost 2 bases. In nucleotides, the CDR3 is TGTGCCAGTAGTGCACACAGGGGGCCCGGCAATCAGCCCCAGCATTTT. Encoded protein: CASSAHRGPGNQPQHF.

The chain employs TRBV6-4 and TRBJ2-2; TRBD2 might be the D (6 bases). V was pared by 0 bases and J by 6 bases, with 8 bases between. In germline, CDR1 is MRHNA, CDR2 SNTAGT. This CDR3 region has 14 residues. The CDR3 spells CASSDSEGSGELFF. CDR3 nucleotides: TGTGCCAGCAGTGACTCGGAGGGATCCGGGGAGCTGTTTTTT.

V gene TRBV21-1 combines with J gene TRBJ1-5; the table's D call, TRBD1, has no DNA check behind it. TRBV21-1 represents a pseudogene. The length of the CDR3 is 13 residues. The CDR3 sequence is CARTGAFNQPQHF. The CDR3 DNA reads TGTGCCAGGACAGGGGCGTTCAATCAGCCCCAGCATTTT.

The chain recombines TRBV19 with TRBJ2-1; 12 bases agree with TRBD2. This CDR3 spans 16 amino acids. J lost 7 bases, V lost 5 bases, and 9 bases had no gene match. CDR1 is LNHDA and CDR2 is SQIVND in the germline V gene (reference sequence). CDR3 region: CASSSLTSGGGNEQFF. CDR3 in DNA: TGTGCCAGTAGTTCACTGACTAGCGGGGGAGGGAATGAGCAGTTCTTC.

The chain has TRBV5-1 and TRBJ2-1; 8 nucleotides match TRBD2. The CDR3 extends over 15 amino acids. After removal of 0 bases from V and 4 bases from J, the junction contained 3 bases not matched to a gene. Germline loops: CDR1 SGHRS, CDR2 YFSETQ. For the CDR3, the DNA is TGCGCCAGCAGCTTGGAGTCTAGCGGGTACAATGAGCAGTTCTTC. This sequence encodes CASSLESSGYNEQFF.

The rearrangement links TRBV5-1 to TRBJ2-2; 7 bases are a match to TRBD1. J lost 3 bases, V lost 4 bases, and 9 bases had no gene match. The CDR3 loop spans 16 amino acids. CDR1 SGHRS and CDR2 YFSETQ come from the germline V gene. Written as DNA, the CDR3 is TGCGCCAGCAGCCCTCTGGACAGGTCCGACACCGGGGAGCTGTTTTTT. It yields the protein CASSPLDRSDTGELFF.

The chain recombines TRBV11-2 with TRBJ1-2; 7 bases agree with TRBD1. CDR1 and CDR2 (germline): SGHAT, FQNNGV. This CDR3 is 16 amino acids long. The V segment lost 0 bases and the J segment 4 bases; nucleotides outside the gene matches: 8. This chain's CDR3 is CASSLEYRGSSYGYTF. The CDR3, as DNA: TGTGCCAGCAGCTTAGAATACAGGGGTTCGAGCTATGGCTACACCTTC.

V and J are TRBV7-3 and TRBJ1-4; D may be TRBD1 (5 bases). The CDR3 has 15 amino acids. V was pared by 1 base and J by 0 bases, with 6 bases between. CDR1 and CDR2 (germline): SGHTA, FQGTGA. As DNA, the CDR3 is TGTGCCAGCAGCTTAAGCAGGGCAACTAATGAAAAACTGTTTTTT. It yields the protein CASSLSRATNEKLFF.

This rearrangement joins TRBV2 to TRBJ2-1; 9 bases fit TRBD2. Germline CDR1 SNHLY, CDR2 FYNNEI. The CDR3 extends over 15 amino acids. After removal of 10 bases from V and 6 bases from J, the junction contained 13 bases not matched to a gene. CDR3 residues: CATKGLAGFGNEQFF. The DNA of the CDR3 is TGTGCCACAAAAGGTCTAGCGGGGTTCGGCAATGAGCAGTTCTTC.